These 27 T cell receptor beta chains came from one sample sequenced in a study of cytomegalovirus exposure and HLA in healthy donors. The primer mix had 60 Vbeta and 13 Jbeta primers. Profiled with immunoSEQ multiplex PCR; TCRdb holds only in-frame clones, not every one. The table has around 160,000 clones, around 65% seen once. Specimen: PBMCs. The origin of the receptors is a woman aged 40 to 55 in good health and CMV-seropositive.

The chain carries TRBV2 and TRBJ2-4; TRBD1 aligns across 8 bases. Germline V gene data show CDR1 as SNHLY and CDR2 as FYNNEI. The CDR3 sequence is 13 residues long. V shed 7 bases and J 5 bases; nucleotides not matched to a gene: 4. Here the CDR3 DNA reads TGTGCCAGCAAAACACAGGGGGAAAACATTCAGTACTTC. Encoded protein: CASKTQGENIQYF.

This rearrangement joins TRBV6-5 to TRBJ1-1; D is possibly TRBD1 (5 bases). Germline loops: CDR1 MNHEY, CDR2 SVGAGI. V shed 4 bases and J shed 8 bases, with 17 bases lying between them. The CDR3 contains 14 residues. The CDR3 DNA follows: TGTGCCAGCAGTTCGAGGGCAGGGAGGGGCGAAGCTTTCTTT. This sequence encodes CASSSRAGRGEAFF.

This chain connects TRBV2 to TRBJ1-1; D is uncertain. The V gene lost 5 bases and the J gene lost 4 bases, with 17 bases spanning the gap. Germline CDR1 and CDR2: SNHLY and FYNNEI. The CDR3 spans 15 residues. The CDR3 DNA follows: TGTGCCAGCAGTCCCCGTGGGAGTCTCGGCACTGAAGCTTTCTTT. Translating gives CASSPRGSLGTEAFF. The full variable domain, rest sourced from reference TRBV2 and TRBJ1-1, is EPEVTQTPSHQVTQMGQEVILRCVPISNHLYFYWYRQILGQKVEFLVSFYNNEISEKSEIFDDQFSVERPDGSNFTLKIRSTKLEDSAMYFCASSPRGSLGTEAFFGQGTRLTVV.

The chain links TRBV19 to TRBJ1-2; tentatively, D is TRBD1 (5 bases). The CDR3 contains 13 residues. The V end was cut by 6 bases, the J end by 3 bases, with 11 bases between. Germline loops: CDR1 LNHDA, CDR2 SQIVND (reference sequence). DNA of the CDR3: TGTGCCAGTAGAGACCCGGGGGACTATGGCTACACCTTC. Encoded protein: CASRDPGDYGYTF.

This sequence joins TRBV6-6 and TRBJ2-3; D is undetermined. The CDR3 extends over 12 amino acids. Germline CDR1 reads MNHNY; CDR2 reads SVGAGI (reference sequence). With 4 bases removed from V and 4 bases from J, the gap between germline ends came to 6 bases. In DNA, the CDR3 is TGTGCCAGCAGTTTGGCGGCAGATACGCAGTATTTT. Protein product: CASSLAADTQYF.

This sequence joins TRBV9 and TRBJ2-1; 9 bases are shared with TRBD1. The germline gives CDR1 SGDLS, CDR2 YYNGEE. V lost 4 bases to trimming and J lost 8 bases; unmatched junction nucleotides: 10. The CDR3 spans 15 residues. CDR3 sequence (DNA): TGTGCCAGCAGCCGCCGGGACAGGGAGGGCGATGAGCAGTTCTTC. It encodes CASSRRDREGDEQFF.

DNA of the CDR3: TGTGCCAGCAGCTTAGGGCTAGCGGGCCTCACAGATACGCAGTATTTT. Protein product: CASSLGLAGLTDTQYF. This chain uses TRBV11-2 with TRBJ2-3; 8 bases are shared with TRBD2. The CDR3 has 16 residues. The J segment lost 2 bases and the V segment lost 1 base, leaving 5 bases of the junction unmatched. Germline loops: CDR1 SGHAT, CDR2 FQNNGV.

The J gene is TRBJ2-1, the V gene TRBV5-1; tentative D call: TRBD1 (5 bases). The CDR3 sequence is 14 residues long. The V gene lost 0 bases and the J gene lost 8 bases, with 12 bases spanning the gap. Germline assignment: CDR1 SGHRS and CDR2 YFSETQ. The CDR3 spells CASSLARVGDEQFF. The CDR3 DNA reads TGCGCCAGCAGCTTGGCCAGAGTAGGGGATGAGCAGTTCTTC.

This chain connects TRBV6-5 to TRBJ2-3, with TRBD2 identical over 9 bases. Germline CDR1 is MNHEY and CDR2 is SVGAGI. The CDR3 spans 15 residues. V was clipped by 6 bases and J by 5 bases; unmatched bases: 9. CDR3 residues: CASRRGGGGGDTQYF. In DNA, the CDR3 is TGTGCCAGCAGGAGGGGCGGGGGGGGCGGAGATACGCAGTATTTT.

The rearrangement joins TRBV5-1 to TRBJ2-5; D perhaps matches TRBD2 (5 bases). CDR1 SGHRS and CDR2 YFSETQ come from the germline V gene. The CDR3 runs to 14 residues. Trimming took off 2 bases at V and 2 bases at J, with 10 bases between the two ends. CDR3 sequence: CASSLTGFQETQYF. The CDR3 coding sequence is TGCGCCAGCAGCTTAACGGGATTTCAAGAGACCCAGTACTTC.

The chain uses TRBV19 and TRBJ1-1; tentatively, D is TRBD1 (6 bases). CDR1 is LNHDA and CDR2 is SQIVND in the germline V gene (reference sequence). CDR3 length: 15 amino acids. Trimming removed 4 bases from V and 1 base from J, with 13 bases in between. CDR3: CASSRGRGANTEAFF. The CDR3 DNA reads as TGTGCCAGTAGTAGAGGCCGGGGGGCGAACACTGAAGCTTTCTTT.

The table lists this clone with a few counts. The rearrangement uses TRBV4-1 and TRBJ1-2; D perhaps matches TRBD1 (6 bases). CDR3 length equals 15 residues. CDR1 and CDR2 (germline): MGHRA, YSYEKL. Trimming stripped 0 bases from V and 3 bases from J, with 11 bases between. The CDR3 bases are TGCGCCAGCAGCCAAGATTTCCAGGGGCACTATGGCTACACCTTC. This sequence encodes CASSQDFQGHYGYTF.

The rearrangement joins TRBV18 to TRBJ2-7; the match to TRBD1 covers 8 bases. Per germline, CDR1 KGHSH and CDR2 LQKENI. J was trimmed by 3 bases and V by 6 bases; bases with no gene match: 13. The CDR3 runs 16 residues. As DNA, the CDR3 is TGTGCCAGCTCCCAAGAACGACAGGGGAACGTCTACGAGCAGTACTTC. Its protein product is CASSQERQGNVYEQYF.

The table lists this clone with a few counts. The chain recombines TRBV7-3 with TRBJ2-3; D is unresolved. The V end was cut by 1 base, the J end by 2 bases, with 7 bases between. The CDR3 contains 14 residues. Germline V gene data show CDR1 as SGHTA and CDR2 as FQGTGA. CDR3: CASSLRRLTDTQYF. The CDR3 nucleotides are TGTGCCAGCAGCTTAAGGCGACTCACAGATACGCAGTATTTT.

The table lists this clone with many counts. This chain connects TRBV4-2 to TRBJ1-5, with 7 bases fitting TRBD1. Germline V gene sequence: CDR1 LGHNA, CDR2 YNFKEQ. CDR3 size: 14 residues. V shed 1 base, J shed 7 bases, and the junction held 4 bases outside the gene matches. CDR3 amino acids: CASSQGQGEQPQHF. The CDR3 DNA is TGTGCCAGCAGCCAAGGACAGGGAGAGCAGCCCCAGCATTTT.

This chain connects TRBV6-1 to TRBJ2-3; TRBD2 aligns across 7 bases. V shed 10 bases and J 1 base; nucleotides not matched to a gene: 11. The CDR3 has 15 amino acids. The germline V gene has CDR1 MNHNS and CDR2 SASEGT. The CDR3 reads CATLMGGLGTDTQYF. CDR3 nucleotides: TGTGCCACCCTCATGGGAGGACTAGGCACAGATACGCAGTATTTT.

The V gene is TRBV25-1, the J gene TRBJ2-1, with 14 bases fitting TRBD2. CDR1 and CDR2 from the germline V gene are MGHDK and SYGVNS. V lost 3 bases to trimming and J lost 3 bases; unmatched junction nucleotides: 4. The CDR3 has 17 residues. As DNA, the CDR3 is TGTGCCAGCAGTGACGGGACTAGCGGGGGACTCTACAATGAGCAGTTCTTC. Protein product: CASSDGTSGGLYNEQFF.

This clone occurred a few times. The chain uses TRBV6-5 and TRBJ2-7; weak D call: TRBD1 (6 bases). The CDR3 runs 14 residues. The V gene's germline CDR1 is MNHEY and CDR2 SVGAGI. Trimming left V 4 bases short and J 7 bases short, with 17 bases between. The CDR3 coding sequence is TGTGCCAGCAGTTGGGGGCAGGGAAAGAGAGAGCAGTACTTC. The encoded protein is CASSWGQGKREQYF.

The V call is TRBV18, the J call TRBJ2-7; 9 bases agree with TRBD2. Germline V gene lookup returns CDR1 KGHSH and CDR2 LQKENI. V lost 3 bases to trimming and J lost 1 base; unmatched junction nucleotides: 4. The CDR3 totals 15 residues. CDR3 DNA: TGTGCCAGCTCACCGACTAGCGGAAGTTCCTACGAGCAGTACTTC. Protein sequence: CASSPTSGSSYEQYF.

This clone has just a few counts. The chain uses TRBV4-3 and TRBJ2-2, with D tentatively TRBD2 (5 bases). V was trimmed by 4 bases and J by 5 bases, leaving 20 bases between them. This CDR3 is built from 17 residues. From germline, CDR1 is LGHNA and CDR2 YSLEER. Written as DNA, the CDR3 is TGCGCCAGCAGCCTATTAGGTGGGAGAGGTTGGACCGGGGAGCTGTTTTTT. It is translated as CASSLLGGRGWTGELFF.

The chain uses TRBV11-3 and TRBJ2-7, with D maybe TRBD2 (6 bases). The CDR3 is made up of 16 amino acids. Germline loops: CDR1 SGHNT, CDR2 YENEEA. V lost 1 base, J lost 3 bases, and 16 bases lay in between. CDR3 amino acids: CASSLVGGGGDYEQYF. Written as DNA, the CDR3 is TGTGCCAGCAGCTTAGTGGGCGGAGGCGGGGACTACGAGCAGTACTTC.

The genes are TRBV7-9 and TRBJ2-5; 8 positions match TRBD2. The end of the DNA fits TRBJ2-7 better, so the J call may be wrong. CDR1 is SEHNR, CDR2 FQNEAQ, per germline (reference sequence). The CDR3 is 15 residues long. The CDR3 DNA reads TGTGCCAGCAGCTTACCGGGAGGGCCCTCCTACGAGCAGTACTTC. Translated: CASSLPGGPSYEQYF.

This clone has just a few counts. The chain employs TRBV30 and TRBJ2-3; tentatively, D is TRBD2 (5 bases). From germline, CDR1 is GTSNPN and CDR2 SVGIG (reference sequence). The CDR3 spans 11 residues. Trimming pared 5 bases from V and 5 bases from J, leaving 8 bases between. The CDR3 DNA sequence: TGTGCCTGGGGGGAGTTAGATACGCAGTATTTT. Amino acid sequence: CAWGELDTQYF.

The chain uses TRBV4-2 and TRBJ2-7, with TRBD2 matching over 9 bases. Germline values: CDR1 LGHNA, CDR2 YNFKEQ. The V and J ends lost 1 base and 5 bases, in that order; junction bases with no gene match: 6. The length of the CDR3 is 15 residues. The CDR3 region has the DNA TGTGCCAGCAGCCAAGTAACGGCGGGGGGGAACGAGCAGTACTTC. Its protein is CASSQVTAGGNEQYF.

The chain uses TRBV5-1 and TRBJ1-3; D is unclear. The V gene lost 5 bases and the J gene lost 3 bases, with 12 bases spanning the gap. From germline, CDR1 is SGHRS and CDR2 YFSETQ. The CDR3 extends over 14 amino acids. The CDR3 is CASREAGSGNTIYF. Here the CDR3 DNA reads TGCGCCAGCAGGGAAGCGGGTAGTGGAAACACCATATATTTT.

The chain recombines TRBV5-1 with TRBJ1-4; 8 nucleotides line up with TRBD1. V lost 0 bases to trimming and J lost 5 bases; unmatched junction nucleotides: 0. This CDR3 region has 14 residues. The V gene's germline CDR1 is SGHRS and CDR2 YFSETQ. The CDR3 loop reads CASSLGQGNEKLFF. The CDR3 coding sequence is TGCGCCAGCAGCTTGGGACAGGGGAATGAAAAACTGTTTTTT.

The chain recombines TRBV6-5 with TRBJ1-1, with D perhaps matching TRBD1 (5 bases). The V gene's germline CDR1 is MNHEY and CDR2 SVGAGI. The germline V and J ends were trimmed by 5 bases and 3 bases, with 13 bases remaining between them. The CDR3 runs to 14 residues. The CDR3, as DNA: TGTGCCAGCAGTCCCGCCAGGGAGGACACTGAAGCTTTCTTT. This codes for CASSPAREDTEAFF.